This TCR beta chain was recovered during a study of CD8+CD57+ T cells in acquired aplastic anemia. Looking at the study overall: Mean DNA quantity obtained from sorted CD4+ and CD8+ cells was 3 to 4 ug.

Genomic DNA constituted the template upon which TCR beta VDJ and CDR3 profiling was performed. A single record per CDR3 protein comes from TCRdb applying MiXCR to the reads. The sample contains roughly 280,000 distinct CDR3 sequences, 45% to 65% of which appear only once. The sequenced patients had an expansion of CD8+CD57+ cells seen by flow cytometry. The blood sampling took place in patients who had so far received no therapy. From germline, CDR1 is LNHDA and CDR2 SQIVND (reference sequence). The CDR3 spans 14 residues. The V end lost 3 bases, the J end lost 1 base, and 7 bases lay between the germline ends.

Sequenced input: sorted CD4+, CD8+, or CD8+CD57+ T cells (not recorded which) from PBMCs. The chain has TRBV19 and TRBJ2-1; the D gene is possibly TRBD1 (5 bases). The sequence derives from a human donor with aplastic anemia. The CDR3 reads CASSIKGSYNEQFF. The CDR3 DNA sequence: TGTGCCAGTAGTATCAAGGGGTCCTACAATGAGCAGTTCTTC.